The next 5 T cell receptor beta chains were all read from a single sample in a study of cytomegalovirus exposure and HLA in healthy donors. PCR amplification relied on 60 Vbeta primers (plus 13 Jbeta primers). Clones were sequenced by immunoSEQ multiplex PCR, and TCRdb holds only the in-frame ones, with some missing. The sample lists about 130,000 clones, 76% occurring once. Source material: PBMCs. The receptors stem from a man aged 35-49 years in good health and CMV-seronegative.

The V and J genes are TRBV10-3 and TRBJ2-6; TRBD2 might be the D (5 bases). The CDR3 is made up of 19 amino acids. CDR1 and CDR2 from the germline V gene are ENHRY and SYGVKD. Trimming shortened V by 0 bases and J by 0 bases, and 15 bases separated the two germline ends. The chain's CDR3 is CAISESSGFGSSGANVLTF. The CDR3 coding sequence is TGTGCCATCAGTGAGTCCTCGGGGTTTGGGAGCTCTGGGGCCAACGTCCTGACTTTC.

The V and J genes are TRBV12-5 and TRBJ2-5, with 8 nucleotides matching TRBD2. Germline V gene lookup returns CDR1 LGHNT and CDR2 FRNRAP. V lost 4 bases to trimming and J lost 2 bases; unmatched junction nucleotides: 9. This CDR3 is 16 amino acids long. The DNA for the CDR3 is TGTGCTAGTGGTTCCTCCGGGACTAGTGGACAAGAGACCCAGTACTTC. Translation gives CASGSSGTSGQETQYF. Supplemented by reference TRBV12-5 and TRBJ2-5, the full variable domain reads DARVTQTPRHKVTEMGQEVTMRCQPILGHNTVFWYRQTMMQGLELLAYFRNRAPLDDSGMPKDRFSAEMPDATLATLKIQPSEPRDSAVYFCASGSSGTSGQETQYFGPGTRLLVL.

DNA for the CDR3: TGTGCCAGCAGCTCTAGACCAGGGGGGCATTCACCCCTCCACTTT. Amino acids: CASSSRPGGHSPLHF. The chain uses TRBV7-6 and TRBJ1-6; 7 bases are a match to TRBD1. Trimming cost V 4 bases and J 8 bases; bases outside gene matches: 8. Looked up from germline, CDR1 is SGHVS and CDR2 is FNYEAQ. The length of the CDR3 is 15 residues.

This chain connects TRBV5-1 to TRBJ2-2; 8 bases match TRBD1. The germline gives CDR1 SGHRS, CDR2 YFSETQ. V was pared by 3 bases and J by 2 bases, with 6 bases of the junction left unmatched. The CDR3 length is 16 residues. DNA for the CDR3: TGCGCCAGCAGCTGGACGGACAGGGAAAACACCGGGGAGCTGTTTTTT. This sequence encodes CASSWTDRENTGELFF.

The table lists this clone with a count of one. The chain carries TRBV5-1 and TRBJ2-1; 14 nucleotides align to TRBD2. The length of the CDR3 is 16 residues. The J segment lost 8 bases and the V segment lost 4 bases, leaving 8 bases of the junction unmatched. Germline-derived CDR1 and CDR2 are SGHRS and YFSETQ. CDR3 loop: CASSVGTSGSIDEQFF. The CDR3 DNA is TGCGCCAGCAGCGTCGGGACTAGCGGGAGTATTGATGAGCAGTTCTTC.